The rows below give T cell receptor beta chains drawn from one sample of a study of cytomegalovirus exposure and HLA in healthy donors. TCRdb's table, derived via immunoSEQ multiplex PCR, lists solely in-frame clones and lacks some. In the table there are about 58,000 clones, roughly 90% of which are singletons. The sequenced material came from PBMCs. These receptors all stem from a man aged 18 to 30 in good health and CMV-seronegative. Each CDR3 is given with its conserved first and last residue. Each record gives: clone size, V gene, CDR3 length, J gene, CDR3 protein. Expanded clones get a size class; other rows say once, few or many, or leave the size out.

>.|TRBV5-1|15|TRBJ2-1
CASSLAGEVGNEQFF
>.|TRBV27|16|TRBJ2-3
CASSPRGASAGDTQYF
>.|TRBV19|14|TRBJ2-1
CASSSRGGSNEQFF
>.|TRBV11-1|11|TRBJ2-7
CASSLEGQQYF
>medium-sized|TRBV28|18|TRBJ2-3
CASRTRPGVMKDSDTQYF
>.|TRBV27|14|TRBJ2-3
CASTSPGRTDTQYF
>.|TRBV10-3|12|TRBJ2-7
CAISGTGDKQYF
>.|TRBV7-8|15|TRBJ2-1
CASSDGQGPYNEQFF
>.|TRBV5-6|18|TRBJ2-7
CASSFGTWWASGKSEQYF
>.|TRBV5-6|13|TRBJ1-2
CASSLGAGGGYTF
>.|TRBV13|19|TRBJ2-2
CASSSWTSGRVSNIGELFF
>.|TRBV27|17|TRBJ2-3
CASRPTTEAVLRDTQYF
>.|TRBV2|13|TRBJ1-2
CASSQGTHYGYTF
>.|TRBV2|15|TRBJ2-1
CASRMGTSGYNEQFF
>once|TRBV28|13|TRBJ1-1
CASSPTGSTEAFF
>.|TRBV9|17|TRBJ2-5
CASSVGRGREVGETQYF
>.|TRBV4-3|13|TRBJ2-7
CASSQPLACEQYF
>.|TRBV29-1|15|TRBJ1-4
CSVGARQGPDEKLFF
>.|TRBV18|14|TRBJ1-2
CASSPREGNYGYTF
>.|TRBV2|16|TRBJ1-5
CASSVPGQNSNQPQHF
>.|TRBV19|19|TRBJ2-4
CASSSGLAGGPLTKNIQYF
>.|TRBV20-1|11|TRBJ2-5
CSVRIGETQYF
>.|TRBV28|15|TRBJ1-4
CASLNSGATNEKLFF
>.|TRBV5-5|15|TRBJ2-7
CASSLEGDTTYEQYF
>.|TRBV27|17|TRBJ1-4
CASSLNRDRGRNEKLFF
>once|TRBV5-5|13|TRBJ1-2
CASSPGLGLGYTF
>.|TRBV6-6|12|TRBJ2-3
CASYRGADTQYF
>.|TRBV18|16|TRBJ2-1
CASSKVSAGLADEQFF
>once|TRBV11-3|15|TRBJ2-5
CASSAGQVFQETQYF
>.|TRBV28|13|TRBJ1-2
CASSLLWAYGYTF
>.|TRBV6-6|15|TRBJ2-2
CASSSTQGFPGELFF
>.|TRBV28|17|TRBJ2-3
CASSPMDGRAAADTQYF
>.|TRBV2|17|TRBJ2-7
CASSEWWDRPMTGEQYF
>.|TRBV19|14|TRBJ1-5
CASSTTLGSQPQHF
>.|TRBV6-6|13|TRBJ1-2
CASTTDRGRGYTF
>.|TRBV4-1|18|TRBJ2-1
CASSQGTSGSSSYNEQFF
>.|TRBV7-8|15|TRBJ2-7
CASSLELAGHYEQYF
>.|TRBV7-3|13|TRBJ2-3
CASSLSPKDTQYF
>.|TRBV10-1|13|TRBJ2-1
CASSESSGTSPFF
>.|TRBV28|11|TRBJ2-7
CASSVLYEQYF
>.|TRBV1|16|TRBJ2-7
CTSSQRGRLSSYEQYF
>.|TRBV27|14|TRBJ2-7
CASSQLAGQVEQYF
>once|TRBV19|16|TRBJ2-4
CASSIVTGSGKNIQYF
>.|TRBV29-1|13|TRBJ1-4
CSVPGTGYEKLFF
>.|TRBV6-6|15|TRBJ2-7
CASSYSPLAGDEQYF
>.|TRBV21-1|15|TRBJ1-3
CANHRGRGSGNTIYF
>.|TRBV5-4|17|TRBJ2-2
CASSLLLAGGQPGELFF
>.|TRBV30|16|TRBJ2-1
CAWSVRSQGSYNEQFF
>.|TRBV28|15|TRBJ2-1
CASSPPGLSNNEQFF
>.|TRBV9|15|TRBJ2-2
CASSVRAGATGELFF
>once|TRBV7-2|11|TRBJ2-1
CASSAGVQQFF
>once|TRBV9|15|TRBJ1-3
CASSVGGTTGNTIYF
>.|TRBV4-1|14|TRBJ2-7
CASRLSGGSYEQYF
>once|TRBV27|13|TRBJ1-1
CASNVAGGTEAFF
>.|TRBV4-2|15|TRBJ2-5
CASSQDHGQQETQYF
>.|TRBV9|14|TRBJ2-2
CASSVTSLSGELFF
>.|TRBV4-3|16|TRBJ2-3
CASSQEPGGRVDTQYF
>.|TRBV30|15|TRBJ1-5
CAWSRHSKINQPQHF
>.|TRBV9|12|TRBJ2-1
CASSAQGDEQFF
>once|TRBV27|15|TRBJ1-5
CASSFVQGDHQPQHF